The rows below give T cell receptor beta chains drawn from one sample of a study of regulatory T cells in long-lasting Graves disease. TCRdb re-analysed the multiplex PCR reads in MiXCR, keeping a single row per CDR3 protein. The sample lists roughly 350,000 distinct CDR3 sequences; over 15% were seen once. The same data also contributed to another study, on T cells in Graves' hyperthyroidism and ophthalmopathy.

The starting material was peripheral blood mononuclear cells (PBMCs), obtained at new diagnosis, from a patient treated with antithyroid drugs. The receptors here all came from a man aged 40-49 years with Graves disease. Each CDR3 is given with its conserved first and last residue. A D gene is named only where the DNA matches it firmly. The size field reads once, few or many counts, or a class when the clone is expanded.

clone_size: few; v_call: TRBV7-2; j_call: TRBJ2-6; d_call: TRBD1; cdr3_aa: CASSPRGPGANVLTF
clone_size: many; v_call: TRBV4-1; j_call: TRBJ2-7; d_call: .; cdr3_aa: CASSQSPWGGLGEQYF
clone_size: many; v_call: TRBV18; j_call: TRBJ1-1; d_call: .; cdr3_aa: CASSPITGRGTEAFF
clone_size: few; v_call: TRBV20-1; j_call: TRBJ2-1; d_call: .; cdr3_aa: CSARYLGLRNEQFF
clone_size: many; v_call: TRBV12-3/TRBV12-4; j_call: TRBJ2-5; d_call: TRBD1; cdr3_aa: CASSLGTGVKETQYF
clone_size: many; v_call: TRBV28; j_call: TRBJ2-3; d_call: .; cdr3_aa: CASSSTGGGTDTQYF
clone_size: many; v_call: TRBV30; j_call: TRBJ2-2; d_call: .; cdr3_aa: CAWAPRGTKDTGELFF
clone_size: many; v_call: TRBV7-9; j_call: TRBJ2-5; d_call: .; cdr3_aa: CASSLGPRVQETQYF
clone_size: few; v_call: TRBV7-7; j_call: TRBJ1-5; d_call: TRBD1; cdr3_aa: CASSGVQGARYQPQHF
clone_size: few; v_call: TRBV9; j_call: TRBJ2-7; d_call: .; cdr3_aa: CASSRGRASYEQYF